This is a list of T cell receptor beta chains from one sample in a study of T cell responses to AZD1222 COVID-19 vaccine. Sequencing used immunoSEQ multiplex PCR; TCRdb keeps in-frame clones, though not all of them. The sample consists of 100,000 to 150,000 clones, over 90% of them appearing once. Sample: peripheral blood, taken on day 0 of AZD1222 vaccination. The receptors shown here come from an adult in good health. The CDR3 runs from the conserved cysteine through the conserved F or W. Each record gives: clone size, D gene, J gene, V gene, CDR3 protein, CDR3 DNA. D genes are given only for firm matches. Size is stated for part of the rows, as once, few or many counts, or as a class when the clone is expanded.

clone_size: -; d_call: -; j_call: TRBJ2-5; v_call: TRBV19; cdr3_aa: CASSIQASEPTQYF; cdr3_nt: TGTGCCAGTAGTATACAGGCTAGCGAGCCGACCCAGTACTTC
clone_size: -; d_call: TRBD1; j_call: TRBJ1-3; v_call: TRBV11-2; cdr3_aa: CASSLGGQGTFNTIYF; cdr3_nt: TGTGCCAGCAGCTTAGGGGGACAGGGCACTTTTAACACCATATATTTT
clone_size: -; d_call: -; j_call: TRBJ1-1; v_call: TRBV9; cdr3_aa: CASSPDGRNTEAFF; cdr3_nt: TGTGCCAGCAGCCCAGACGGTCGGAACACTGAAGCTTTCTTT
clone_size: -; d_call: -; j_call: TRBJ1-4; v_call: TRBV5-4; cdr3_aa: CASSPGGEKLFF; cdr3_nt: TGTGCCAGCAGCCCTGGCGGTGAAAAACTGTTTTTT
clone_size: -; d_call: -; j_call: TRBJ1-1; v_call: TRBV5-1; cdr3_aa: CASSLAGGGTEAFF; cdr3_nt: TGCGCCAGCAGCTTGGCCGGTGGGGGCACTGAAGCTTTCTTT
clone_size: once; d_call: TRBD1; j_call: TRBJ2-5; v_call: TRBV18; cdr3_aa: CASSPSFSGQEETQYF; cdr3_nt: TGTGCCAGCTCACCATCTTTTTCGGGACAGGAAGAGACCCAGTACTTC
clone_size: -; d_call: -; j_call: TRBJ1-2; v_call: TRBV5-4; cdr3_aa: CASSYLQGGGYTF; cdr3_nt: TGTGCCAGCAGCTACCTCCAAGGGGGTGGCTACACCTTC
clone_size: -; d_call: -; j_call: TRBJ2-7; v_call: TRBV28; cdr3_aa: CASSPMNEQYF; cdr3_nt: TGTGCCAGCAGTCCAATGAACGAGCAGTACTTC
clone_size: -; d_call: -; j_call: TRBJ1-2; v_call: TRBV19; cdr3_aa: CASTPQMGGNYGYTF; cdr3_nt: TGTGCCAGTACCCCTCAGATGGGGGGTAACTATGGCTACACCTTC
clone_size: -; d_call: -; j_call: TRBJ2-1; v_call: TRBV3-1/TRBV3-2; cdr3_aa: CASSRSGTYYNEQFF; cdr3_nt: TGTGCCAGCAGCCGGTCAGGGACCTATTACAATGAGCAGTTCTTC
clone_size: -; d_call: TRBD1; j_call: TRBJ1-5; v_call: TRBV19; cdr3_aa: CASSRETGRRYSNQPQHF; cdr3_nt: TGTGCCAGTAGTAGAGAGACAGGGAGGCGGTATAGCAATCAGCCCCAGCATTTT
clone_size: -; d_call: TRBD1; j_call: TRBJ2-2; v_call: TRBV6-5; cdr3_aa: CATRTGTYTGELFF; cdr3_nt: TGTGCCACAAGGACAGGGACCTACACCGGGGAGCTGTTTTTT
clone_size: -; d_call: -; j_call: TRBJ1-5; v_call: TRBV18; cdr3_aa: CASSPEGYRQPQHF; cdr3_nt: TGTGCCAGCTCACCAGAGGGCTATCGACAGCCCCAGCATTTT
clone_size: -; d_call: -; j_call: TRBJ1-3; v_call: TRBV9; cdr3_aa: CASSPGRITDTIYF; cdr3_nt: TGTGCCAGCAGCCCCGGCCGTATTACTGACACCATATATTTT
clone_size: -; d_call: TRBD2; j_call: TRBJ2-1; v_call: TRBV7-9; cdr3_aa: CASSFSTRLAGEIEQFF; cdr3_nt: TGTGCCAGCAGCTTCAGCACACGACTAGCGGGAGAGATTGAGCAGTTCTTC
clone_size: -; d_call: -; j_call: TRBJ1-6; v_call: TRBV10-3; cdr3_aa: CAISGSVRDSPLHF; cdr3_nt: TGTGCCATCAGTGGAAGCGTCAGGGACTCACCCCTCCACTTT
clone_size: -; d_call: -; j_call: TRBJ1-1; v_call: TRBV29-1; cdr3_aa: CSVDRAQGTEAFF; cdr3_nt: TGCAGCGTTGACAGGGCCCAGGGCACTGAAGCTTTCTTT
clone_size: -; d_call: -; j_call: TRBJ1-1; v_call: TRBV25-1; cdr3_aa: CASSESGEAFF; cdr3_nt: TGTGCCAGCAGTGAATCCGGAGAAGCTTTCTTT
clone_size: once; d_call: TRBD1; j_call: TRBJ1-4; v_call: TRBV9; cdr3_aa: CASSEGQGMQTNEKLFF; cdr3_nt: TGTGCCAGCAGCGAAGGACAGGGAATGCAAACTAATGAAAAACTGTTTTTT
clone_size: -; d_call: TRBD1; j_call: TRBJ2-3; v_call: TRBV2; cdr3_aa: CASSPRFLRDRRTDTQYF; cdr3_nt: TGTGCCAGCAGTCCGCGATTTCTCCGGGACAGACGCACAGATACGCAGTATTTT
clone_size: once; d_call: -; j_call: TRBJ1-1; v_call: TRBV2; cdr3_aa: CASSPTGDTEAFF; cdr3_nt: TGTGCCAGCAGCCCGACTGGGGACACTGAAGCTTTCTTT
clone_size: once; d_call: -; j_call: TRBJ1-2; v_call: TRBV7-8; cdr3_aa: CASSLDRSSYGYTF; cdr3_nt: TGTGCCAGCAGCTTAGACAGGTCGAGCTATGGCTACACCTTC
clone_size: -; d_call: -; j_call: TRBJ1-1; v_call: TRBV27; cdr3_aa: CASSLRQVAEAFF; cdr3_nt: TGTGCCAGCAGTTTACGGCAGGTCGCTGAAGCTTTCTTT
clone_size: -; d_call: TRBD1; j_call: TRBJ2-1; v_call: TRBV11-2; cdr3_aa: CASSTTGAEQFF; cdr3_nt: TGTGCCAGCAGCACAACAGGGGCTGAGCAGTTCTTC
clone_size: -; d_call: TRBD2; j_call: TRBJ2-5; v_call: TRBV7-2; cdr3_aa: CASSFGGSAETQYF; cdr3_nt: TGTGCCAGCAGCTTTGGCGGGAGTGCAGAGACCCAGTACTTC
clone_size: -; d_call: -; j_call: TRBJ1-4; v_call: TRBV12-5; cdr3_aa: CASGLGERIHGEKLFF; cdr3_nt: TGTGCTAGTGGTTTGGGGGAGAGGATCCACGGTGAAAAACTGTTTTTT
clone_size: -; d_call: -; j_call: TRBJ1-3; v_call: TRBV20-1; cdr3_aa: CSARGNTIYF; cdr3_nt: TGCAGTGCTAGGGGAAACACCATATATTTT
clone_size: once; d_call: -; j_call: TRBJ1-2; v_call: TRBV14; cdr3_aa: CASSQLPGVVYTF; cdr3_nt: TGTGCCAGCAGCCAGCTCCCAGGGGTGGTCTACACCTTC
clone_size: -; d_call: -; j_call: TRBJ2-7; v_call: TRBV24-1; cdr3_aa: CATSDKGGGWVEQYF; cdr3_nt: TGTGCCACCAGTGACAAAGGAGGGGGTTGGGTCGAGCAGTACTTC
clone_size: -; d_call: TRBD2; j_call: TRBJ2-3; v_call: TRBV5-1; cdr3_aa: CASSPWTSGNTDTQYF; cdr3_nt: TGCGCCAGCAGCCCGTGGACTAGCGGAAACACAGATACGCAGTATTTT
clone_size: -; d_call: TRBD1; j_call: TRBJ1-2; v_call: TRBV7-3; cdr3_aa: CASSQTGGYGYTF; cdr3_nt: TGTGCCAGCAGCCAAACAGGGGGCTATGGCTACACCTTC
clone_size: -; d_call: -; j_call: TRBJ2-1; v_call: TRBV5-8; cdr3_aa: CASSKGGGYEQFF; cdr3_nt: TGTGCCAGCAGCAAAGGAGGGGGTTATGAGCAGTTCTTC
clone_size: -; d_call: -; j_call: TRBJ2-3; v_call: TRBV10-3; cdr3_aa: CAISDRLYPDTQYF; cdr3_nt: TGTGCCATCAGTGATCGTCTCTATCCAGATACGCAGTATTTT
clone_size: -; d_call: -; j_call: TRBJ2-7; v_call: TRBV10-3; cdr3_aa: CAISAGLAESWGYF; cdr3_nt: TGTGCCATCAGTGCAGGGCTAGCTGAATCCTGGGGGTACTTC
clone_size: -; d_call: -; j_call: TRBJ1-6; v_call: TRBV30; cdr3_aa: CAWRGFGVTSNSPLHF; cdr3_nt: TGTGCCTGGAGGGGCTTCGGGGTAACGAGTAATTCACCCCTCCACTTT
clone_size: -; d_call: -; j_call: TRBJ2-1; v_call: TRBV7-7; cdr3_aa: CASSPLQGGAGNEQFF; cdr3_nt: TGTGCCAGCAGTCCGTTACAGGGAGGTGCGGGCAATGAGCAGTTCTTC
clone_size: -; d_call: -; j_call: TRBJ1-5; v_call: TRBV7-2; cdr3_aa: CASSGFGGGNQPQHF; cdr3_nt: TGTGCCAGCAGCGGGTTCGGAGGGGGCAATCAGCCCCAGCATTTT
clone_size: -; d_call: -; j_call: TRBJ2-5; v_call: TRBV9; cdr3_aa: CASSVESGAQETQYF; cdr3_nt: TGTGCCAGCAGCGTAGAGTCGGGGGCCCAAGAGACCCAGTACTTC
clone_size: -; d_call: -; j_call: TRBJ2-1; v_call: TRBV15; cdr3_aa: CATSRDPLLSKEQFF; cdr3_nt: TGTGCCACCAGCAGAGACCCCCTTTTGTCTAAAGAGCAGTTCTTC
clone_size: -; d_call: -; j_call: TRBJ1-1; v_call: TRBV5-1; cdr3_aa: CASSAKEQGGTEAFF; cdr3_nt: TGCGCCAGCAGCGCAAAAGAACAGGGAGGCACTGAAGCTTTCTTT
clone_size: -; d_call: -; j_call: TRBJ1-5; v_call: TRBV19; cdr3_aa: CASSIKKAPGAQPQHF; cdr3_nt: TGTGCCAGTAGTATTAAGAAGGCCCCTGGGGCTCAGCCCCAGCATTTT
clone_size: -; d_call: TRBD2; j_call: TRBJ2-1; v_call: TRBV9; cdr3_aa: CASSVEGGSMIEQFF; cdr3_nt: TGTGCCAGCAGCGTGGAGGGAGGGAGTATGATTGAGCAGTTCTTC
clone_size: -; d_call: -; j_call: TRBJ2-3; v_call: TRBV19; cdr3_aa: CASSSPIGSSTDTQYF; cdr3_nt: TGTGCCAGTAGTAGCCCCATCGGTTCTAGCACAGATACGCAGTATTTT
clone_size: once; d_call: -; j_call: TRBJ1-2; v_call: TRBV7-9; cdr3_aa: CASTRTGGYTF; cdr3_nt: TGTGCCAGCACGCGGACGGGTGGCTACACCTTC
clone_size: -; d_call: TRBD1; j_call: TRBJ1-6; v_call: TRBV7-9; cdr3_aa: CASSPDRVIAPLHF; cdr3_nt: TGTGCCAGCAGCCCCGACAGGGTAATTGCACCCCTCCACTTT